The present T cell receptor beta chain was sequenced within a study of breast tumors, draining lymph nodes, adjacent tissues (TCRdb year 2016). Regarding the complete study: In breast cancer patients, the study compared the TCR beta repertoires of tumor, adjacent nontumor tissue and axillary lymph nodes. The study aimed to assess the relationships and possible T-cell exchange between tumor, surrounding tissue and draining lymph node repertoires in human breast cancer.

The investigation overall reported the following: The conclusion that tumor T cells originate in lymph nodes was presented as consistent with a hypothesis rather than as directly demonstrated. In luminal-like breast cancer, tumor and nontumor tissue repertoires resembled each other significantly more than in basal-like breast cancer. The data were considered consistent with most tumor T cells being derived from the lymph node and subsequently expanding within tumor tissue. T-cell repertoire diversity in tumors was found to be lower than in lymph nodes but higher than in nontumor tissue, and preferential V and J gene usage was observed.

The sequencing machine was an Illumina HiSeq 2000. Multiplex PCR amplification was used to build the TCR beta chain libraries. High-throughput sequencing was used to analyze the amplified TCR beta chain products. Through fastp at Q25 and MiXCR, TCRdb rebuilt clones from the public reads, retaining in-frame beta chains. Each CDR3 protein gets just one entry, which takes the most common genes and DNA from the rows behind it. The table for this sample lists nearly 200,000 distinct CDR3 sequences; roughly 31% of them were counted only once. The ten top clones hold over 4% of the sample. Lymph node samples came from the axillary draining lymph nodes of breast cancer patients. V lost 4 bases and J lost 1 base, and the count of bases not matched to a germline gene is 1. CDR1 KGHDR and CDR2 SFDVKD are derived from the germline V gene. Taken from cysteine to phenylalanine, the CDR3 has 14 residues. The only DNA kept is the CDR3, 42 bases in frame from the first base.

This clonotype was detected ten times or more. Its antigen is still unknown. No base-level quality is on record; no much larger clone is a single base apart. Sequences were obtained from axillary lymph node tissue. The sequence is built from TRBV24-1 and TRBJ2-3, with TRBD2 identical over 7 junction bases. The receptor comes from a female donor with breast cancer. Some clones in this sample may be carry-over from other donors' samples. In nucleotide form, the sequence is TGTGCCACCAGTGACGCGGGGGGCACAGATACGCAGTATTTT. Its translation is CATSDAGGTDTQYF.